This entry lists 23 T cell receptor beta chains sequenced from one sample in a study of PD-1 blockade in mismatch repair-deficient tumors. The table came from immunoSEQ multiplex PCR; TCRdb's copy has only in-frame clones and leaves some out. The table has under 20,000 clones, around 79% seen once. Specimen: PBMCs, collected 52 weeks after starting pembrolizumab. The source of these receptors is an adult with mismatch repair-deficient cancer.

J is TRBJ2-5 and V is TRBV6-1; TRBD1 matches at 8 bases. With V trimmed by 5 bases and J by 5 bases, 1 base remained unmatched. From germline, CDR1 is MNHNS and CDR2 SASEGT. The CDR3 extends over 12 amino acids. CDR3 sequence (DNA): TGTGCCAGCAGTAGACAGGGGGAGACCCAGTACTTC. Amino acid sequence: CASSRQGETQYF.

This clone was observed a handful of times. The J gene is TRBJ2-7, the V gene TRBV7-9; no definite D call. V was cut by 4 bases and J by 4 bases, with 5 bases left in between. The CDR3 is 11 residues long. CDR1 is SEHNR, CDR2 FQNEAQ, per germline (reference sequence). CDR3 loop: CASSYWYEQYF. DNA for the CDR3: TGTGCCAGCAGCTACTGGTACGAGCAGTACTTC.

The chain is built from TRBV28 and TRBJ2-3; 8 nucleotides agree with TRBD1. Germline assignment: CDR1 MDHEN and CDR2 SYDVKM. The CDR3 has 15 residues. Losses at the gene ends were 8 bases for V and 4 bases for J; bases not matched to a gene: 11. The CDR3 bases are TGTGCCAGCCCTAAGACAGGGGCCTTAGCAGATACGCAGTATTTT. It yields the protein CASPKTGALADTQYF.

This CDR3 is CASRTGYYQPQHF. The CDR3 nucleotides read TGTGCCAGCAGGACAGGGTACTATCAGCCCCAGCATTTT. This rearrangement joins TRBV6-1 to TRBJ1-5; 7 bases line up with TRBD1. The CDR3 contains 13 residues. Germline assignment: CDR1 MNHNS and CDR2 SASEGT. J lost 5 bases, V lost 6 bases, and 4 bases had no gene match.

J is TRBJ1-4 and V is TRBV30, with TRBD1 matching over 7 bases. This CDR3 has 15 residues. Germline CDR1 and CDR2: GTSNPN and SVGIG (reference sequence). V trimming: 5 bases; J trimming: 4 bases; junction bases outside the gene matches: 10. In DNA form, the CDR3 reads TGTGCCTGGGGTTTGGGACAGCAGGTTAATGAAAAACTGTTTTTT. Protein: CAWGLGQQVNEKLFF.

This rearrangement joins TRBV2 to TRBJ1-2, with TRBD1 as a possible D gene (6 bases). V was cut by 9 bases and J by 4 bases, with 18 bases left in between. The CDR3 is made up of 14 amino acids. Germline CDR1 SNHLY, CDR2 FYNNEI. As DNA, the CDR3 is TGTGCCAGGACACAGGGTGTGCTGTCCTATGGCTACACCTTC. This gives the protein CARTQGVLSYGYTF. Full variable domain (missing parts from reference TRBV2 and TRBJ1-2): EPEVTQTPSHQVTQMGQEVILRCVPISNHLYFYWYRQILGQKVEFLVSFYNNEISEKSEIFDDQFSVERPDGSNFTLKIRSTKLEDSAMYFCARTQGVLSYGYTFGSGTRLTVV.

The CDR3 sequence is CASSSYSGAGELFF. CDR3 DNA: TGTGCCAGCAGCTCCTATAGCGGGGCCGGGGAGCTGTTTTTT. The chain uses TRBV5-4 and TRBJ2-2; 8 bases line up with TRBD2. This CDR3 region has 14 residues. V lost 3 bases to trimming and J lost 6 bases; unmatched junction nucleotides: 4. Germline V gives CDR1 SGHNT, CDR2 YYREEE (reference sequence).

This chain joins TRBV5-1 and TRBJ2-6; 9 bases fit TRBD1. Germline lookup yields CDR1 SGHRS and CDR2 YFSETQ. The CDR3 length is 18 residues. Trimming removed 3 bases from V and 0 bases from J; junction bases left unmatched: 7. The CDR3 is CASSSGQGTVSGANVLTF. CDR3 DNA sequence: TGCGCCAGCAGCTCCGGACAGGGGACCGTCTCTGGGGCCAACGTCCTGACTTTC.

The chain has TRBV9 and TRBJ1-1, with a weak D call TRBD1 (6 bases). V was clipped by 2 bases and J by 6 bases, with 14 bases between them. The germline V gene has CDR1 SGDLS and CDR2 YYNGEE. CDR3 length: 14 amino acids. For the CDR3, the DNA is TGTGCCAGCAGCGTGGGGGGGGCTGGCGCTGAAGCTTTCTTT. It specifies CASSVGGAGAEAFF.

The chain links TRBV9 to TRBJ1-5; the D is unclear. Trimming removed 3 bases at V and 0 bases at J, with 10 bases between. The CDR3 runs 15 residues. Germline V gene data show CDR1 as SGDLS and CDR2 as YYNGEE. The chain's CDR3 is CASSGTGNSNQPQHF. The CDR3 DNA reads TGTGCCAGCAGCGGGACGGGGAATAGCAATCAGCCCCAGCATTTT.

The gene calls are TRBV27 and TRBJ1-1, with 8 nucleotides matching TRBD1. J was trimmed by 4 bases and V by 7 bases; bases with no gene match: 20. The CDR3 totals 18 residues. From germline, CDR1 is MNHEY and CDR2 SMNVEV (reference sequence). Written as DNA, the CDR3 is TGTGCCAGCACCATCTCGCGGGGCAGGGGGCGTCAGGGCACTGAAGCTTTCTTT. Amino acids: CASTISRGRGRQGTEAFF.

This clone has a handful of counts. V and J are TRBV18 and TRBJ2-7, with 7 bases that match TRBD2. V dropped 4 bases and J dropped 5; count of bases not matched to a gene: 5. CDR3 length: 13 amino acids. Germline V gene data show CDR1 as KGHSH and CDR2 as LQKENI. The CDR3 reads CASSLDRGDEQYF. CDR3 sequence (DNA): TGTGCCAGCTCACTCGACCGGGGGGACGAGCAGTACTTC.

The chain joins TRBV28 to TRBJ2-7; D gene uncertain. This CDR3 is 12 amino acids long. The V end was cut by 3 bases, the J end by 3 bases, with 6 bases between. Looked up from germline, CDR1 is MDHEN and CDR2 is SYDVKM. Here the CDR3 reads CASSFQNYEQYF. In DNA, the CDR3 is TGTGCCAGCAGTTTTCAAAACTACGAGCAGTACTTC.

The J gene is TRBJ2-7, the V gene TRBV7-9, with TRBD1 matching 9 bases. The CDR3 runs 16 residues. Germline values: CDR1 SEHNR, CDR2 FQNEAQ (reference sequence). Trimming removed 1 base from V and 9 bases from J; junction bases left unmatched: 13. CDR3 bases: TGTGCCAGCAGCTTAGGTACAGGGGGCGCGGTGTTGAGGCAGTACTTC. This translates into CASSLGTGGAVLRQYF.

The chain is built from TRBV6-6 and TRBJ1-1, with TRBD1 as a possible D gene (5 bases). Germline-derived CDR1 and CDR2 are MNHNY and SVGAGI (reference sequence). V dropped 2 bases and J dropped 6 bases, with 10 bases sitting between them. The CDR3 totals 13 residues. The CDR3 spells CASSYGTHAEAFF. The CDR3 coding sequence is TGTGCCAGCAGTTACGGGACTCACGCTGAAGCTTTCTTT.

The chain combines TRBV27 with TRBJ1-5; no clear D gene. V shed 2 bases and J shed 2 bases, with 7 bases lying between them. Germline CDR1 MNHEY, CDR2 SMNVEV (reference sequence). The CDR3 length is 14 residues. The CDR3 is CASSLSAGNQPQHF. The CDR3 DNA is TGTGCCAGCAGTTTAAGCGCTGGCAATCAGCCCCAGCATTTT.

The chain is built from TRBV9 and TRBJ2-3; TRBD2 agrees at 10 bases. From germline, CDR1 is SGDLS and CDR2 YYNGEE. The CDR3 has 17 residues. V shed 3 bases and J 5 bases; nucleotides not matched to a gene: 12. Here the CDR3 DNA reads TGTGCCAGCAGCGCAAAAGCGGGAGGGAAGTGGGAAGATACGCAGTATTTT. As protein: CASSAKAGGKWEDTQYF.

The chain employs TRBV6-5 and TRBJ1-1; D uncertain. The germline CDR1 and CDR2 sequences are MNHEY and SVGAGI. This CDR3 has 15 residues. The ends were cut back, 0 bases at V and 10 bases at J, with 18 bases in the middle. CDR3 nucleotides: TGTGCCAGCAGTTACTCCGGCCCCTCGAGGAACGGAGCTTTCTTT. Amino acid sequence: CASSYSGPSRNGAFF.

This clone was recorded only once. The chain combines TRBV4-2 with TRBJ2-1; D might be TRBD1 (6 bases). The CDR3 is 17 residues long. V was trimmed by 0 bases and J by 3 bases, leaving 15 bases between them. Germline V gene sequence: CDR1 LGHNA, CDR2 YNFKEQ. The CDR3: CASSQDVGANLYNEQFF. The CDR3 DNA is TGTGCCAGCAGCCAAGACGTGGGGGCAAACCTCTACAATGAGCAGTTCTTC.

CDR3 nucleotides: TGTGCCTGGGACGCCGGGACTAGCGGGAGCGAGCAGTACTTC. Its protein is CAWDAGTSGSEQYF. This sequence joins TRBV30 and TRBJ2-5; 14 nucleotides line up with TRBD2. The J call may not be correct, given that the DNA end is closer to TRBJ2-7. Germline V gene lookup returns CDR1 GTSNPN and CDR2 SVGIG (reference sequence). CDR3 length: 14 residues.

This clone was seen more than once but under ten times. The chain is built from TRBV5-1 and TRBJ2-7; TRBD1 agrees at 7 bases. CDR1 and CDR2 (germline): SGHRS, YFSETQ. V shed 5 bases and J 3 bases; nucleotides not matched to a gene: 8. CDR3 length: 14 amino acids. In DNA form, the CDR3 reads TGCGCCAGCAGTCCCGAGGGACAGCGCTACGAGCAGTACTTC. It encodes CASSPEGQRYEQYF.

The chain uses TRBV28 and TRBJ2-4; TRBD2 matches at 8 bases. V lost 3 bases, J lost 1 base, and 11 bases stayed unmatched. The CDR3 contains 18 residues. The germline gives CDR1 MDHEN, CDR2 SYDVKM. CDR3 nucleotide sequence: TGTGCCAGCAGTTTCGTCGATCGGGTAGCGGGGGCCAAAAACATTCAGTACTTC. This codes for CASSFVDRVAGAKNIQYF.

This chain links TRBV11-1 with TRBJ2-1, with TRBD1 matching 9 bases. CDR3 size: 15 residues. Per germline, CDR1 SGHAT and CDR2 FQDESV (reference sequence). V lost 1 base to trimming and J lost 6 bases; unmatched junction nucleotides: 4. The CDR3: CASSLGGTGSNEQFF. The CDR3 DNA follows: TGTGCCAGCAGCTTAGGAGGGACAGGGAGCAATGAGCAGTTCTTC.